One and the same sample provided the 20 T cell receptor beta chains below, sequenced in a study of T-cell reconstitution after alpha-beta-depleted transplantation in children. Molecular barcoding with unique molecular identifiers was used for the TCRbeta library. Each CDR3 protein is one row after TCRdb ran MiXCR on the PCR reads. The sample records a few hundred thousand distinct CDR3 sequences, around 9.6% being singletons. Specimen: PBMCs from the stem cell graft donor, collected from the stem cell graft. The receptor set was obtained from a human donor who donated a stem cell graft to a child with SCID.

CDR3 coding DNA: TGTGCCAGCAGTGCCGACAGCGACACTGAAGCTTTCTTT. Amino acids: CASSADSDTEAFF. V is TRBV12-3 or TRBV12-4 and J is TRBJ1-1; tentatively, D is TRBD1 (5 bases). The length of the CDR3 is 13 residues. Deletions cut 5 bases from V and 3 bases from J, with 10 bases between.

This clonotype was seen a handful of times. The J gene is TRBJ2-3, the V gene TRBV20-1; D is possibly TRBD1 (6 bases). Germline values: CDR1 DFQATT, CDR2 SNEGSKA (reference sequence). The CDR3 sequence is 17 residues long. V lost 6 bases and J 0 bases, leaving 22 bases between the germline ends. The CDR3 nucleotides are TGCAGTGCCACCGGGACACCCAAAGTTTCTAGCACAGATACGCAGTATTTT. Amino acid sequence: CSATGTPKVSSTDTQYF.

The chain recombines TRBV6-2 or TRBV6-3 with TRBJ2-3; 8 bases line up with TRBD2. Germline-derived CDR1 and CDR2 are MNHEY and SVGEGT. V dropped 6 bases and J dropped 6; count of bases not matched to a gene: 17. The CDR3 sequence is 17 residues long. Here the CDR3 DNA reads TGTGCCAGCAGCCTAACCTCCCTGGCGGGGGGTGGGGATACGCAGTATTTT. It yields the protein CASSLTSLAGGGDTQYF.

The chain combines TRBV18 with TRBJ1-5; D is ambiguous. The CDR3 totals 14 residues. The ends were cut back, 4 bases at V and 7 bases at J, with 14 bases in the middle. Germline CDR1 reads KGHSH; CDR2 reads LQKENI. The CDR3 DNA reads TGTGCCAGCTCACTTCAGAGGGATTCCCAGCCCCAGCATTTT. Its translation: CASSLQRDSQPQHF.

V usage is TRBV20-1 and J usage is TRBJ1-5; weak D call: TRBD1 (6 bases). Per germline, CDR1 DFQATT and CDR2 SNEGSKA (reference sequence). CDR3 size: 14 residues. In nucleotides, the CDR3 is TGCAGCGTCCACGACGGACAGTTCAATCAGCCCCAGCATTTT. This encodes CSVHDGQFNQPQHF.

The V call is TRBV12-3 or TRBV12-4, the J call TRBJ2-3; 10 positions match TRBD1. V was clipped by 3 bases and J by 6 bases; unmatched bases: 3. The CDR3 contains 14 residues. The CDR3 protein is CASSLTGGGDTQYF. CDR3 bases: TGTGCCAGCAGTTTGACAGGGGGCGGGGATACGCAGTATTTT.

The CDR3 sequence is CASSQDRDGNGPQHF. CDR3 coding DNA: TGTGCCAGCAGCCAGGACCGGGACGGGAATGGGCCCCAGCATTTT. The chain links TRBV4-2 to TRBJ1-5, with D possibly matching TRBD1 (5 bases). Trimming removed 3 bases at V and 9 bases at J, with 18 bases between. The CDR3 has 15 residues. The germline V gene encodes CDR1 LGHNA and CDR2 YNFKEQ.

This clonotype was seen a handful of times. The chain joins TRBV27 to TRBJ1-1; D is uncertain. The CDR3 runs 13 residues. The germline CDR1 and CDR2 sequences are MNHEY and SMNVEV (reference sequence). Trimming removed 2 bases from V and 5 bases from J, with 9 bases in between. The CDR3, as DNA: TGTGCCAGCAGTTTAGAGGTTCGGACTGAAGCTTTCTTT. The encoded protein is CASSLEVRTEAFF.

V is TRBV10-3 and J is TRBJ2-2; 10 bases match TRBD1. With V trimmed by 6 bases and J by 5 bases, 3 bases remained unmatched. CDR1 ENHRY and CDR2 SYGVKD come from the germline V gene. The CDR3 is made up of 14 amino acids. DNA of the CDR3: TGTGCCATCAGGGGACAGGGGTCGACCGGGGAGCTGTTTTTT. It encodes CAIRGQGSTGELFF.

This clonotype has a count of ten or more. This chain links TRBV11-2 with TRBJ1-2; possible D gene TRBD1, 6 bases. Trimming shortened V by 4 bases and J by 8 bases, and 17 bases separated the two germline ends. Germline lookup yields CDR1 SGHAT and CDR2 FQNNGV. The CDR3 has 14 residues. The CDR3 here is CASSSGTPGRGYTF. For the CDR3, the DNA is TGTGCCAGCAGCTCAGGGACACCTGGGAGGGGCTACACCTTC.

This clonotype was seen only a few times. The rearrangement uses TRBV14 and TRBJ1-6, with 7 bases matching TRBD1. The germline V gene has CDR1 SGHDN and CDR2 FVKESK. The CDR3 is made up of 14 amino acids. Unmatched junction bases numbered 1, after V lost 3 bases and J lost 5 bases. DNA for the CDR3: TGTGCCAGCAGCCAGACAGGGAATAATTCACCCCTCCACTTT. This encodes CASSQTGNNSPLHF.

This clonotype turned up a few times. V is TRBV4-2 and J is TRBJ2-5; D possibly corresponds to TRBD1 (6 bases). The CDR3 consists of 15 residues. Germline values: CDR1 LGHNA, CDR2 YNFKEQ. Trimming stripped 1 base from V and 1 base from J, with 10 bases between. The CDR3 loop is CASSQVGAGQETQYF. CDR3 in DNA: TGTGCCAGCAGCCAAGTGGGGGCGGGCCAAGAGACCCAGTACTTC.

The CDR3 here is CASSHGADEQYF. CDR3 in DNA: TGTGCCAGCAGCCACGGAGCCGACGAGCAGTACTTC. The chain has TRBV12-3 or TRBV12-4 and TRBJ2-7; D is uncertain. The CDR3 loop spans 12 amino acids. Trimming took 6 bases from V and 5 from J, leaving 11 bases between them.

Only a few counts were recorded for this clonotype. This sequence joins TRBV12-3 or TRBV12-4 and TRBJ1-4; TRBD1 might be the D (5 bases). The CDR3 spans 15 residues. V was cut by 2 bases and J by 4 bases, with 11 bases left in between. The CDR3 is CASSLKGTVNEKLFF. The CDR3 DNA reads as TGTGCCAGCAGTTTAAAAGGGACGGTTAATGAAAAACTGTTTTTT.

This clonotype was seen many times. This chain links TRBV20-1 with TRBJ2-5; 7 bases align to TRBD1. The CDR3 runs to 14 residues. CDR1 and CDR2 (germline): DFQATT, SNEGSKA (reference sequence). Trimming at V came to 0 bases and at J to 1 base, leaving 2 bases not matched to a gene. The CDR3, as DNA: TGCAGTGCTAGAGATGGGACAGCCCAAGAGACCCAGTACTTC. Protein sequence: CSARDGTAQETQYF.

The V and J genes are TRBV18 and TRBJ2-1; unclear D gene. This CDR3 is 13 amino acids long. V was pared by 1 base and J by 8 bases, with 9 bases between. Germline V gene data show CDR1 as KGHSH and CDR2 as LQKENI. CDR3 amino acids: CASSPRPPDEQFF. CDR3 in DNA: TGTGCCAGCTCACCACGTCCACCCGATGAGCAGTTCTTC.

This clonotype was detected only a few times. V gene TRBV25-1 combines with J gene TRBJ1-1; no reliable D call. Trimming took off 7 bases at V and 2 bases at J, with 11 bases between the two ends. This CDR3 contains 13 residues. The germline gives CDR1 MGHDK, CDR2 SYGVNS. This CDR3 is CASKSWGNTEAFF. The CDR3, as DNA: TGTGCCAGCAAATCATGGGGAAACACTGAAGCTTTCTTT.

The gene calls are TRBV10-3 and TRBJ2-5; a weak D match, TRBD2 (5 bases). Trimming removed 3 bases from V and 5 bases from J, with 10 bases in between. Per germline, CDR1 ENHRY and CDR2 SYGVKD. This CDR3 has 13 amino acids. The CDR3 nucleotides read TGTGCCATCAGTGACCTCCCGGGGGAGACCCAGTACTTC. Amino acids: CAISDLPGETQYF.

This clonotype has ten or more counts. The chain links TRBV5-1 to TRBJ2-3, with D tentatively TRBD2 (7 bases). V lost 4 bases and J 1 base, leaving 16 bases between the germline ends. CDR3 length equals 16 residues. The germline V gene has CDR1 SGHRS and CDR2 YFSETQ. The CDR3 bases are TGCGCCAGCAGCCATGTTGGGGGGGCCCGCACAGATACGCAGTATTTT. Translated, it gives CASSHVGGARTDTQYF. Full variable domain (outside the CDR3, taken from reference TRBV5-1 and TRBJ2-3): KAGVTQTPRYLIKTRGQQVTLSCSPISGHRSVSWYQQTPGQGLQFLFEYFSETQRNKGNFPGRFSGRQFSNSRSEMNVSTLELGDSALYLCASSHVGGARTDTQYFGPGTRLTVL.

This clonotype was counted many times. DNA for the CDR3: TGTGCCAGTGCCTGGGAAGCCGCCCTAGCCAAAAACATTCAGTACTTC. Its translation: CASAWEAALAKNIQYF. The chain joins TRBV2 to TRBJ2-4, with D hard to call. The CDR3 contains 16 residues. V lost 9 bases, J lost 0 bases, and 18 bases lay in between. Germline V lookup: CDR1 SNHLY, CDR2 FYNNEI. Using reference TRBV2 and TRBJ2-4 for the parts outside the CDR3, the full variable domain is EPEVTQTPSHQVTQMGQEVILRCVPISNHLYFYWYRQILGQKVEFLVSFYNNEISEKSEIFDDQFSVERPDGSNFTLKIRSTKLEDSAMYFCASAWEAALAKNIQYFGAGTRLSVL.